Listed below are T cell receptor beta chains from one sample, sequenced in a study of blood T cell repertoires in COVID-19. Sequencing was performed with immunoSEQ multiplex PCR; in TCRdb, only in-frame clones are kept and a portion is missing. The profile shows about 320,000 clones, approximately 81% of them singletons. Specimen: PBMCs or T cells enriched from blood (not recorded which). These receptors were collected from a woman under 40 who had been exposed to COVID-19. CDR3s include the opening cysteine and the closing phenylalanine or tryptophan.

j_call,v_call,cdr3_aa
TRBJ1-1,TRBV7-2,CASSLGTGATEAFF
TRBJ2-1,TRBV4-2,CASGKKGGSSYNEQFF
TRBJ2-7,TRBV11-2,CASSLEGQAAYEQYF
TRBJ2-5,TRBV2,CASSLQRSQETQYF
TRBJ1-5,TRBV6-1,CASSETTGGLGQPQHF
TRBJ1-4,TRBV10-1,CASSELDPGDNEKLFF
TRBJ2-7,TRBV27,CASTQDRTRGEQYF
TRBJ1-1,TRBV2,CASSTGGAFF
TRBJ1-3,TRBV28,CASGEGYFSGNTIYF
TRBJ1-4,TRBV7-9,CASSSSFFGHANEKLFF
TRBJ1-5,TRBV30,CAWSNRGRLDQPQHF
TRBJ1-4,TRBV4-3,CASSQDRALGKLFF
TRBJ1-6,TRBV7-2,CASSPQEGRNSPLHF
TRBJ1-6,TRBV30,CAWSVRDRVSYNSPLHF
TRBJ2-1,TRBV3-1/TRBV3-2,CASSQDLAGPYNEQFF
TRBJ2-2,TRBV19,CASKSQGASGELFF
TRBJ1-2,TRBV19,CASSIEISGGYTF
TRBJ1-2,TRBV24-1,CATSDPGQAQTF
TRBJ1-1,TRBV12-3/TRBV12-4,CASSFRQVEAFF
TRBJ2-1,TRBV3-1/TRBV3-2,CASSQDAVSYNEQFF
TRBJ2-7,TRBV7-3,CASSLIRGLSNEQYF
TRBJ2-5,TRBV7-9,CASSKRTRRETQYF
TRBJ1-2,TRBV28,CASSAGTGLSYTF
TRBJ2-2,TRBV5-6,CASSLGQGNTGELFF
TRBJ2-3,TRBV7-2,CASSLTASGAGTDTQYF
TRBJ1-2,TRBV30,CAWSGDSPNYGYTF
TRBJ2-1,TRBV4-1,CASSPQRSSYNEQFF
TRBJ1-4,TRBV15,CATSRSAETGANEKLFF
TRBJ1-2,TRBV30,CAWDNYGGYTF